This T cell receptor beta chain was recorded in a study of vaccination and CD4 T cells after COVID-19. This CDR3 is built from 19 residues. Whole-study results and caveats: In convalescent patients, 304 of 307 vaccine-specific clones were mono-reactive for SARS-CoV-2 spike. Convalescent patients gained a median approximately 88% of their reactive clones only post-vaccination. The median SARS-CoV-2-reactive clonotype number increased from roughly 19 to 38, without statistical significance.

Specified treatment: approximately 9-day PBMC culture with coronavirus spike peptide pools or control peptides (ViraFEST assay). Once peptide pools had expanded antigen-specific T cells, ViraFEST sequenced TCRs. Cultured CD4+ T cells had their DNA profiled by the Oncomine TCR Beta short-read assay. TCRdb analysed the PCR reads with MiXCR anew, one entry per CDR3 protein. The table includes approximately 15,000 distinct CDR3 sequences, around 50% detected once. Comment on this clonotype: Its antigen remains unknown.

The chain links TRBV21-1 to TRBJ2-5; the table calls TRBD2, which could not be checked here. TRBV21-1 is an annotated pseudogene. Source: CD4+ T cells from blood, cultured in vitro, taken before SARS-CoV-2 vaccination. The TCR was taken from a human donor who had recovered from COVID-19. CDR3 sequence (DNA): TGTGCCAGCAGCCCATTCTGTCAGCGGGAGGGCCCCAAACAAGAGACCCAGTACTTC. It yields the protein CASSPFCQREGPKQETQYF.